This record looks at one T cell receptor beta chain sequence and its context. No antigen is known for it. The use of a sample-barcoded 5' primer and a J-beta primer mix characterized a second PCR of about 6 to 11 cycles. Template switching added a 12-random-nucleotide identifier to every cDNA molecule. TCRdb re-derived calls from the 5' RACE reads in MiXCR, one entry per CDR3 protein. The sample records 1.5 million to 2 million distinct CDR3 sequences, 28% being singletons. This record belongs to a study of blood T cells in healthy people across ages. About the research overall: Capture via template switching afforded approximately one barcoded beta molecule per two T cells. General observations from the study: Across the age range, TCR beta diversity per million T cells fell in a roughly linear way. Higher diversity, along with more naive CD4+ cells, distinguished long-lived donors from aged donors.

This CDR3 has 15 residues. V was clipped by 3 bases and J by 3 bases, with 14 bases between them. This clonotype originated in a woman aged 25 to 39 in good health. Sequencing was carried out using blood. The V call is TRBV12-3 or TRBV12-4, the J call TRBJ1-2; D is undetermined. CDR3 nucleotide sequence: TGTGCCAGCAGTTTTAGGAGGATGAAGGACTATGGCTACACCTTC. This codes for CASSFRRMKDYGYTF.